The 26 T cell receptor beta chains reported below all come from one sample, sequenced in a study of technical replicates of blood from several donors. Generated by immunoSEQ multiplex PCR, the TCRdb table keeps only in-frame clones and is missing some. Of about 90,000 clones detected, about 93% appear once; the ten largest clones hold approximately 0.25%. The sample taken for sequencing was T cells isolated from PBMCs. Every receptor here comes from a human donor in good health.

The chain joins TRBV27 to TRBJ2-1, with 10 bases aligning to TRBD2. With V trimmed by 2 bases and J by 4 bases, 5 bases remained unmatched. CDR1 is MNHEY, CDR2 SMNVEV, per germline (reference sequence). CDR3 length: 16 residues. The CDR3 DNA follows: TGTGCCAGCAGTTTAGAGCGGGAGGGCATATACAATGAGCAGTTCTTC. Translating gives CASSLEREGIYNEQFF.

The chain combines TRBV29-1 with TRBJ1-1; D ambiguous. V was cut by 4 bases and J by 5 bases, with 20 bases left in between. Germline-derived CDR1 and CDR2 are SQVTM and ANQGSEA. The CDR3 is made up of 15 amino acids. The chain's CDR3 is CSVVAQKLTPTEAFF. CDR3 DNA: TGCAGCGTTGTTGCCCAAAAACTAACGCCAACTGAAGCTTTCTTT.

The chain employs TRBV29-1 and TRBJ2-1, with D hard to call. This CDR3 is 13 amino acids long. The V and J ends lost 0 bases and 4 bases respectively, with 7 bases between them. Germline-derived CDR1 and CDR2 are SQVTM and ANQGSEA. The CDR3 spells CSVEDPKYNEQFF. The CDR3, as DNA: TGCAGCGTTGAAGATCCAAAATACAATGAGCAGTTCTTC.

This rearrangement joins TRBV2 to TRBJ1-5; D unclear. Trimming pared 0 bases from V and 5 bases from J, leaving 8 bases between. Per germline, CDR1 SNHLY and CDR2 FYNNEI. The CDR3 is made up of 14 amino acids. CDR3 region: CASSEALPDQPQHF. Written as DNA, the CDR3 is TGTGCCAGCAGTGAAGCGCTTCCGGATCAGCCCCAGCATTTT.

This chain links TRBV7-9 with TRBJ2-6; D remains unclear. Trimming removed 3 bases from V and 0 bases from J, with 12 bases in between. This CDR3 contains 17 residues. Germline CDR1 and CDR2: SEHNR and FQNEAQ (reference sequence). DNA of the CDR3: TGTGCCAGCAGCTTCAGACACGGTCGCTCTGGGGCCAACGTCCTGACTTTC. Translation: CASSFRHGRSGANVLTF.

The V gene is TRBV11-2, the J gene TRBJ2-7, with 8 bases fitting TRBD1. CDR3 length equals 16 residues. CDR1 and CDR2 (germline): SGHAT, FQNNGV. V lost 1 base and J lost 7; bases outside the gene matches: 12. CDR3 coding DNA: TGTGCCAGCAGCTTAGCCGGCGGGACAGGTTTTTGGGAGCAGTACTTC. Its translation is CASSLAGGTGFWEQYF.

This clone was recorded once. The V and J genes are TRBV5-6 and TRBJ2-6; D gene ambiguous. Trimming left V 2 bases short and J 0 bases short, with 9 bases between. Germline V gene data show CDR1 as SGHDT and CDR2 as YYEEEE. The CDR3 totals 16 residues. CDR3 sequence (DNA): TGTGCCAGCAGCTTTGTTCAGTTCTCTGGGGCCAACGTCCTGACTTTC. It encodes CASSFVQFSGANVLTF. The full variable domain, completed using reference TRBV5-6 and TRBJ2-6, is DAGVTQSPTHLIKTRGQQVTLRCSPKSGHDTVSWYQQALGQGPQFIFQYYEEEERQRGNFPDRFSGHQFPNYSSELNVNALLLGDSALYLCASSFVQFSGANVLTFGAGSRLTVL.

This chain joins TRBV11-3 and TRBJ1-2, with D perhaps matching TRBD1 (5 bases). Germline V gives CDR1 SGHNT, CDR2 YENEEA. With 5 bases removed from V and 2 bases from J, the gap between germline ends came to 9 bases. The CDR3 has 13 residues. In DNA, the CDR3 is TGTGCCAGCAGCCTGACAGAAAACTATGGCTACACCTTC. Its protein product is CASSLTENYGYTF.

The rearrangement links TRBV7-6 to TRBJ2-2; TRBD2 aligns across 7 bases. The CDR3 is made up of 17 amino acids. Germline lookup yields CDR1 SGHVS and CDR2 FNYEAQ. V lost 2 bases and J lost 1; bases outside the gene matches: 7. In DNA form, the CDR3 reads TGTGCCAGCAGCTTAACTGTCTCGGGAGGGAACACCGGGGAGCTGTTTTTT. This gives the protein CASSLTVSGGNTGELFF.

The gene calls are TRBV5-8 and TRBJ2-5; tentative D call: TRBD1 (5 bases). Trimming left V 4 bases short and J 4 bases short, with 11 bases between. Germline CDR1 SGHTS, CDR2 YDEGEE. The CDR3 totals 13 residues. The CDR3 is CASSKQGSETQYF. The CDR3 nucleotides are TGTGCCAGCAGCAAGCAGGGTTCAGAGACCCAGTACTTC.

The chain uses TRBV10-3 and TRBJ2-7; 8 bases match TRBD1. V lost 0 bases and J lost 2; bases outside the gene matches: 12. This CDR3 is built from 18 residues. Looked up from germline, CDR1 is ENHRY and CDR2 is SYGVKD. This CDR3 is CAISESIRGTGVTYEQYF. In nucleotides, the CDR3 is TGTGCCATCAGTGAGTCGATCCGGGGGACAGGAGTCACCTACGAGCAGTACTTC.

The genes are TRBV5-1 and TRBJ1-2, with D maybe TRBD1 (6 bases). Trimming left V 2 bases short and J 0 bases short, with 11 bases between. The CDR3 has 15 residues. Germline assignment: CDR1 SGHRS and CDR2 YFSETQ. CDR3 in amino acids: CASSLTGFSNYGYTF. DNA of the CDR3: TGCGCCAGCAGCTTAACAGGGTTTTCTAACTATGGCTACACCTTC. Based on the CDR3 plus reference TRBV5-1 and TRBJ1-2, the full variable domain is KAGVTQTPRYLIKTRGQQVTLSCSPISGHRSVSWYQQTPGQGLQFLFEYFSETQRNKGNFPGRFSGRQFSNSRSEMNVSTLELGDSALYLCASSLTGFSNYGYTFGSGTRLTVV.

This chain joins TRBV7-3 and TRBJ2-1; 9 bases map to TRBD2. There are 16 residues in the CDR3. Germline lookup yields CDR1 SGHTA and CDR2 FQGTGA. V dropped 6 bases and J dropped 8; count of bases not matched to a gene: 14. Here the CDR3 reads CASSRNLAGGRDEQFF. As DNA, the CDR3 is TGTGCCAGCAGTCGAAATCTGGCGGGGGGGCGGGATGAGCAGTTCTTC.

The V call is TRBV19, the J call TRBJ2-3; 11 bases are a match to TRBD1. CDR1 is LNHDA and CDR2 is SQIVND in the germline V gene (reference sequence). CDR3 length: 15 residues. After removal of 5 bases from V and 6 bases from J, the junction contained 7 bases not matched to a gene. The CDR3 sequence is CASSSRTGGGDTQYF. The CDR3 DNA is TGTGCCAGTAGTTCCCGGACAGGGGGCGGGGATACGCAGTATTTT. Drawing the rest from reference TRBV19 and TRBJ2-3, the complete variable domain is DGGITQSPKYLFRKEGQNVTLSCEQNLNHDAMYWYRQDPGQGLRLIYYSQIVNDFQKGDIAEGYSVSREKKESFPLTVTSAQKNPTAFYLCASSSRTGGGDTQYFGPGTRLTVL.

This clone was counted a single time. The gene calls are TRBV4-1 and TRBJ2-7; 8 nucleotides match TRBD2. CDR3 length: 15 residues. Germline values: CDR1 MGHRA, CDR2 YSYEKL. J gave up 7 bases and V 0 bases, and 8 bases lay outside the gene matches. The CDR3: CASSQDGTSSEEQYF. CDR3 DNA: TGCGCCAGCAGCCAAGATGGGACTAGTTCGGAGGAGCAGTACTTC.

The chain recombines TRBV7-9 with TRBJ1-1; D is unresolved. The CDR3 runs to 14 residues. In germline, CDR1 is SEHNR, CDR2 FQNEAQ (reference sequence). Trimming took off 7 bases at V and 1 base at J, with 13 bases between the two ends. The CDR3, as DNA: TGTGCCAGCAACACCCCCGGGTGGAACACTGAAGCTTTCTTT. The encoded protein is CASNTPGWNTEAFF.

The rearrangement uses TRBV27 and TRBJ2-7; 7 positions match TRBD1. V trimming: 6 bases; J trimming: 0 bases; junction bases outside the gene matches: 5. The CDR3 sequence is 14 residues long. Germline CDR1 MNHEY, CDR2 SMNVEV (reference sequence). The CDR3, as DNA: TGTGCCAGCAGCGGGACAGCTCACTCCTACGAGCAGTACTTC. Protein: CASSGTAHSYEQYF.

The chain employs TRBV19 and TRBJ2-2; 11 bases map to TRBD2. V lost 7 bases, J lost 5 bases, and 12 bases stayed unmatched. This CDR3 region has 17 residues. Germline V CDR1 and CDR2: LNHDA, SQIVND (reference sequence). CDR3 loop: CASIPGLADPYTGELFF. CDR3 DNA: TGTGCCAGTATTCCGGGACTAGCGGACCCCTATACCGGGGAGCTGTTTTTT.

V is TRBV5-8 and J is TRBJ1-3; 10 bases align to TRBD1. The germline V gene has CDR1 SGHTS and CDR2 YDEGEE. The CDR3 extends over 15 amino acids. Trimming at V came to 3 bases and at J to 1 base, leaving 1 base not matched to a gene. The CDR3 protein is CASSWTGGSGNTIYF. The CDR3, as DNA: TGTGCCAGCAGCTGGACAGGGGGTTCTGGAAACACCATATATTTT.

This clone was found once. The chain carries TRBV10-2 and TRBJ1-1; TRBD1 agrees at 7 bases. Germline CDR1 WSHSY, CDR2 SAAADI. This CDR3 comprises 14 residues. Trimming removed 7 bases from V and 3 bases from J; junction bases left unmatched: 8. CDR3 region: CASKNRGSDTEAFF. CDR3 nucleotide sequence: TGCGCCAGCAAGAACAGGGGAAGTGACACTGAAGCTTTCTTT.

V and J are TRBV11-3 and TRBJ1-6; 7 positions agree with TRBD1. The CDR3 totals 17 residues. Germline V gene lookup returns CDR1 SGHNT and CDR2 YENEEA. V dropped 5 bases and J dropped 2; count of bases not matched to a gene: 9. CDR3 region: CASSLHRGSPYNSPLHF. In DNA, the CDR3 is TGTGCCAGCAGCCTCCACAGGGGCAGCCCCTATAATTCACCCCTCCACTTT.

This chain connects TRBV6-1 to TRBJ2-1; 10 nucleotides match TRBD1. Trimming at V came to 4 bases and at J to 10 bases, leaving 7 bases not matched to a gene. Per germline, CDR1 MNHNS and CDR2 SASEGT. This CDR3 region has 14 residues. In DNA, the CDR3 is TGTGCCAGCAGTGGCGACAGGGGGCGCGGGGAGCAGTTCTTC. Protein sequence: CASSGDRGRGEQFF.

J is TRBJ2-7 and V is TRBV5-1, with 8 bases fitting TRBD1. This CDR3 spans 17 amino acids. The V and J ends lost 0 bases and 6 bases, in that order; junction bases with no gene match: 14. Germline V CDR1 and CDR2: SGHRS, YFSETQ. The CDR3 bases are TGCGCCAGCAGCTTGGCAGGCCTGGACAGGGTAAGAGTCGAGCAGTACTTC. Its translation: CASSLAGLDRVRVEQYF.

This chain uses TRBV19 with TRBJ2-7; perhaps TRBD2 as D (6 bases). CDR1 LNHDA and CDR2 SQIVND come from the germline V gene (reference sequence). CDR3 size: 14 residues. The germline V and J ends were trimmed by 3 bases and 9 bases, with 18 bases remaining between them. The CDR3 reads CASSIARGPYWQYF. The CDR3 DNA sequence: TGTGCCAGTAGTATCGCGCGGGGACCCTATTGGCAGTACTTC.

The rearrangement links TRBV28 to TRBJ2-2, with D uncertain. The length of the CDR3 is 14 residues. Trimming took 1 base from V and 1 from J, leaving 4 bases between them. Looked up from germline, CDR1 is MDHEN and CDR2 is SYDVKM. The CDR3, as DNA: TGTGCCAGCAGTTTATACGGGAACACCGGGGAGCTGTTTTTT. Encoded protein: CASSLYGNTGELFF.

The V and J genes are TRBV11-3 and TRBJ1-2, with a possible D match to TRBD1 (5 bases). The V and J ends lost 5 bases and 5 bases respectively, with 18 bases between them. Per the germline V gene, CDR1 is SGHNT and CDR2 is YENEEA. This CDR3 has 15 amino acids. The CDR3 DNA sequence: TGTGCCAGCAGCGCTTCCCGGGGGATGGCGTATGGCTACACCTTC. Amino acid sequence: CASSASRGMAYGYTF.